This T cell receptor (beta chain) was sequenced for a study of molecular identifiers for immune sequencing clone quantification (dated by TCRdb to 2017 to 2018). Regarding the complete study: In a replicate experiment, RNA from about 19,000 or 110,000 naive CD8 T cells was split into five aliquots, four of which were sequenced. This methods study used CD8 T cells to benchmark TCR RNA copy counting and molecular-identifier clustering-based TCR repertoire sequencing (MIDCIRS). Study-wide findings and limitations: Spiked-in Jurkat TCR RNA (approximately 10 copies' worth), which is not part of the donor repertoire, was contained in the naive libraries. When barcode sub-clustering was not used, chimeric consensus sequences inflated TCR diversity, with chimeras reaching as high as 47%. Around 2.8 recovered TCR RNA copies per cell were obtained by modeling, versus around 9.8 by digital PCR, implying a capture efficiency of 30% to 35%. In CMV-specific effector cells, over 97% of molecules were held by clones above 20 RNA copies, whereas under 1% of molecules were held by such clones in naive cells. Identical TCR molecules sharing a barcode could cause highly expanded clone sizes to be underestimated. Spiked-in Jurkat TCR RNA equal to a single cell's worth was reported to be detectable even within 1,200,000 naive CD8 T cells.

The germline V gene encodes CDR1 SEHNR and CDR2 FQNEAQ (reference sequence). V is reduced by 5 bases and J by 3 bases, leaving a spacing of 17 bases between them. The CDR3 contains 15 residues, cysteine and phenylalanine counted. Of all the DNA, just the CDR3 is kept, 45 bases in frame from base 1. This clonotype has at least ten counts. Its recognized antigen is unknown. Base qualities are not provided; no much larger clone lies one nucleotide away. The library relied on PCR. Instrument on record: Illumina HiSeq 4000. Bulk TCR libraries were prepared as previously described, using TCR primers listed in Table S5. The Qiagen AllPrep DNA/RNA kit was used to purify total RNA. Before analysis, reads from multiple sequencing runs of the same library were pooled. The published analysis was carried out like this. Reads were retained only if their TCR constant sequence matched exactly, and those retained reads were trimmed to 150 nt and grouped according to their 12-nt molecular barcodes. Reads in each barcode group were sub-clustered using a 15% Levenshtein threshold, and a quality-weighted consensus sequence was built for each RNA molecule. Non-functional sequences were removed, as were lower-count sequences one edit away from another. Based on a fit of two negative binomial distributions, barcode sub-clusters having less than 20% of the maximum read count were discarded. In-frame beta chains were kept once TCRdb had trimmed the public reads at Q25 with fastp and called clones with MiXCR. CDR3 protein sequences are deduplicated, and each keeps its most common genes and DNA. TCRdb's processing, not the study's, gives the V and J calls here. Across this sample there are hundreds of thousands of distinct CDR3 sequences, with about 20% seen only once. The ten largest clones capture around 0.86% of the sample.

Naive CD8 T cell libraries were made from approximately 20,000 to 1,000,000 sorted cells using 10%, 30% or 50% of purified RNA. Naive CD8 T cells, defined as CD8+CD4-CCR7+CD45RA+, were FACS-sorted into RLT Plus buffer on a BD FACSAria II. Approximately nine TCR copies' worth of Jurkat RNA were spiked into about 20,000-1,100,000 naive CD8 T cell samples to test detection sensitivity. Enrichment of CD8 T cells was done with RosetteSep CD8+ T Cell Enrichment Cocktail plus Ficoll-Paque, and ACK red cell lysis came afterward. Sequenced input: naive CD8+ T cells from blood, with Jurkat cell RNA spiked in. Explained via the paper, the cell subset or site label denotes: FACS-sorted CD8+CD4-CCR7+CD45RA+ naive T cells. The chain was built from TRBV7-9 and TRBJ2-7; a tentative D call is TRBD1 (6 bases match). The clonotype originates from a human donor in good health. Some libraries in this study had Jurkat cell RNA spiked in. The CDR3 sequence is CASSLPGRGDYEQYF. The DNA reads TGTGCCAGCAGCCTTCCCGGCAGGGGAGACTACGAGCAGTACTTC. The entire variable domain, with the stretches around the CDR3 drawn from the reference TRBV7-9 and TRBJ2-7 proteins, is DTGVSQNPRHKITKRGQNVTFRCDPISEHNRLYWYRQTLGQGPEFLTYFQNEAQLEKSRLLSDRFSAERPKGSFSTLEIQRTEQGDSAMYLCASSLPGRGDYEQYFGPGTRLTVT.